This T cell receptor (beta chain) was recovered during a study of graft-versus-host responses after intestinal transplantation. Study-level background: All recipients were transplanted with multivisceral, liver-intestinal, or isolated intestinal grafts. Every recipient underwent anti-thymocyte globulin induction, then tacrolimus and steroids for roughly 3 years.

Sequencing was performed with immunoSEQ multiplex PCR; in TCRdb, only in-frame clones are kept and a portion is missing. The sample shows more than 90,000 clones, about 92% of them seen only once. A note on this clone: Its antigen is undetermined.

Findings and caveats of the study: Association was observed between peak circulating GvH clone levels and early post-transplant HvG declines.

Germline V CDR1 and CDR2: MNHEY, SMNVEV (reference sequence). CDR3 length equals 16 residues. The ends lost 5 bases at V and 0 bases at J; junction bases unmatched: 6. This TCR came from a human donor who was the organ donor for an intestinal transplant. The sequenced sample was unstimulated CD8+ T cells sorted from spleen or lymph node cells, obtained before transplant. The chain combines TRBV27 with TRBJ2-1; 8 bases line up with TRBD2. CDR3 in DNA: TGTGCCAGCAGTCTCAGCGGGAGCAGCTCCTACAATGAGCAGTTCTTC. Amino acids: CASSLSGSSSYNEQFF.